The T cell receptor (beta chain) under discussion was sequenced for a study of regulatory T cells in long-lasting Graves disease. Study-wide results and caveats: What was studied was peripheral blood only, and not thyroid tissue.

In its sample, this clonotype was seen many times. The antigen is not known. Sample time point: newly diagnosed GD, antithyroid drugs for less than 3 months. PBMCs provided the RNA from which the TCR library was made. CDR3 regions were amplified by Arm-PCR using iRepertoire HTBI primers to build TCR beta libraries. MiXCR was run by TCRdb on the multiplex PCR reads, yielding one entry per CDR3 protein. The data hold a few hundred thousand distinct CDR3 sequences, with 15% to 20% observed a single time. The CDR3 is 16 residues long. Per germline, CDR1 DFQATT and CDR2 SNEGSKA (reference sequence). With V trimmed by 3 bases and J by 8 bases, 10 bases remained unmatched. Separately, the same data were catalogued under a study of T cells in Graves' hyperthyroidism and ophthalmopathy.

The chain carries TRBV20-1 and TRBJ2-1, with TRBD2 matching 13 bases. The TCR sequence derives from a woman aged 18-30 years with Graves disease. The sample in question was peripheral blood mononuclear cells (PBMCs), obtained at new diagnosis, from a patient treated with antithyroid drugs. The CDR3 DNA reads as TGCAGTGCTAGGAGGACTAGCGGGAGAAGGGTGGATGAGCAGTTCTTC. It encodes CSARRTSGRRVDEQFF.